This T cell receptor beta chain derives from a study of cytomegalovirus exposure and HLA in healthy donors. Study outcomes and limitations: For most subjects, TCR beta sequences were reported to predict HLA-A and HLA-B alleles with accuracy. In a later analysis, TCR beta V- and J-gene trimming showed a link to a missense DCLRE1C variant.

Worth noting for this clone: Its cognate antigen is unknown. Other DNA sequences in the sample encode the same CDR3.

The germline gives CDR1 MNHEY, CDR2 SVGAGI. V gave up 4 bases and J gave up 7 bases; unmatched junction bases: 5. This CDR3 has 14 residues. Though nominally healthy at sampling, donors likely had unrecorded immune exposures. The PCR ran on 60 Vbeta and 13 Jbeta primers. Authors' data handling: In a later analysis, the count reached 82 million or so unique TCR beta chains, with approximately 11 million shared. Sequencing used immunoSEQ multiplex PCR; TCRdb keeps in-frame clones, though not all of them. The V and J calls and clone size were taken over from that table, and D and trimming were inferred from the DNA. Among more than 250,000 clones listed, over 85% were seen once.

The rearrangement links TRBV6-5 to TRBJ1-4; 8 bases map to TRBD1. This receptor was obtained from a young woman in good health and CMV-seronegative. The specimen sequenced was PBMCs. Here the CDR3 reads CASSSGQVGEKLFF. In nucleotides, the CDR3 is TGTGCCAGCAGTTCGGGACAGGTTGGTGAAAAACTGTTTTTT.